This T cell receptor (beta chain) was observed in a study of blood T cell repertoires in COVID-19 (dated by TCRdb to between 2020 and 2021). About the investigation overall: The collaborator samples originated in the United States, Italy and Spain and spanned the acute and convalescent phases of COVID-19. The material from the prospective study consisted of cDNA or gDNA derived from T cells, B-cell-depleted T cells, or PBMCs. Subjects who had been exposed to COVID-19, were actively infected with it, or had recovered from it provided the deeply sampled blood TCRbeta repertoires that made up the dataset. The repertoires were made available in a free public database intended to serve as a resource for research on the immune response to SARS-CoV-2. Samples came from the ongoing ImmuneRACE study (first 160 participants) plus 1,254 subjects from 6 global collaborators. Nearly every sample came with metadata listing a de-identified subject ID, COVID-19 status, age in years and sex. Where HLA class I and class II types were available, the types were taken from metadata supplied by the sample provider, not from assay-based typing.

General findings and caveats noted by the study authors: Clinical and demographic metadata were provided uncurated, with the amount varying by source and participant.

In the prospective study, participants were about 18 to 95 years old, resided in about two dozen geographic areas of the United States, and were enrolled through a virtual design. In the prospective study, participants were assigned to cohorts based on the clinical history participants reported in a screening survey and a study questionnaire. ImmuneRACE Cohort 3 recovered participants were defined by two consecutive negative NP/OP PCR tests, healthcare professional clearance, or symptom resolution. Each participant in the prospective study had whole blood, serum and a nasopharyngeal or oropharyngeal swab collected by mobile phlebotomists. Participants in the prospective study had the option to provide additional blood draws and questionnaires over a 2-month period. Before DNA extraction, prospective study blood samples were shipped either frozen or at room temperature. The CDR3 runs 12 amino acids, cysteine and phenylalanine included. Only CDR3 DNA remains: 36 bases, in frame from the first base. For CDR1 and CDR2, the germline V gene lists SGHVS and FNYEAQ. For this chain, trimming is 8 bases at the V end and 8 bases at the J end, and the number of junction bases without a gene match is 5.

Of note for this clone: Its antigen is still unknown. No quality values exist for individual bases; no much larger clone is one base distant.

The immunoSEQ Assay, a bias-controlled multiplex PCR, was used to amplify TCRbeta CDR3 regions from genomic DNA. In the source study's methods: The number of nucleated cells in each sample was estimated by amplification of reference gene primers within the assay. To quantify the absolute abundance of each unique TCRbeta CDR3 rearrangement, sequence reads were collapsed and filtered. For each sample, productive Simpson clonality was calculated as the square root of Simpson's diversity index over productive rearrangements. TCRdb mirrors the immuneACCESS table, restricted to in-frame sequences. Some clones are absent from its copies; in checked studies, under half trace to an unresolved V gene, and the reason for the others is unknown. Clone size and V and J calls were adopted from that table, with D and trimming inferred from the DNA. Recorded for this sample are about 140,000 clones; about 80% of them occurred a single time. 2.5% to 3% of the sample comes from the top ten.

In this chain, TRBV7-6 is recombined with TRBJ2-1; the junction holds 8 bases that match TRBD2. The origin of this receptor is a woman in her fifties or sixties who had recovered from COVID-19. The specimen sequenced was PBMCs or T cells enriched from blood (not recorded which). In nucleotides, the sequence is TGTGCCAGCCGGGGGGGAATGGATGAGCAGTTCTTC. Its product reads: CASRGGMDEQFF.